One and the same sample provided the 17 T cell receptor beta chains below, sequenced in a study of identical twins. TCRdb reanalysed the 5' RACE reads using MiXCR and keeps one entry per CDR3 protein. In the table there are some 500,000 distinct CDR3 sequences, 9.6% of which are singletons. The data were also submitted as part of a second study, on yellow fever vaccine responses in identical twins.

Sequencing was carried out using PBMCs. These TCRs come from a young woman in good health.

The sample holds many counts of this clonotype. The chain couples TRBV7-8 to TRBJ2-3, with 7 bases that match TRBD1. This CDR3 is built from 14 residues. Germline V gene sequence: CDR1 SGHVS, CDR2 FQNEAQ. With V trimmed by 3 bases and J by 6 bases, 6 bases remained unmatched. Here the CDR3 DNA reads TGTGCCAGCAGCTTCGACAGGGTGAGGGATACGCAGTATTTT. Amino acids: CASSFDRVRDTQYF.

The V and J genes are TRBV6-4 and TRBJ2-3; a weak D match, TRBD2 (5 bases). The CDR3 loop spans 14 amino acids. Germline V lookup: CDR1 MRHNA, CDR2 SNTAGT. V lost 8 bases and J 2 bases, leaving 14 bases between the germline ends. The CDR3: CASAPEGSTDTQYF. In nucleotides, the CDR3 is TGTGCCAGCGCCCCAGAGGGCTCCACAGATACGCAGTATTTT.

The gene calls are TRBV6-5 and TRBJ2-7; 7 nucleotides match TRBD1. J gave up 2 bases and V 8 bases, and 12 bases lay outside the gene matches. This CDR3 has 15 amino acids. The germline V gene has CDR1 MNHEY and CDR2 SVGAGI. This chain's CDR3 is CASAQVTGQPYEQYF. The CDR3 DNA reads as TGTGCCAGCGCTCAGGTGACGGGACAGCCCTACGAGCAGTACTTC.

This clonotype was seen many times. The rearrangement uses TRBV5-6 and TRBJ1-1; D might be TRBD1 (5 bases). Trimming left V 0 bases short and J 1 base short, with 10 bases between. CDR1 and CDR2 (germline): SGHDT, YYEEEE. The CDR3 runs to 15 residues. CDR3: CASSLGGRANTEAFF. The DNA of the CDR3 is TGTGCCAGCAGCTTGGGTGGCAGGGCGAACACTGAAGCTTTCTTT.

This clonotype was seen ten or more times. The chain carries TRBV4-1 and TRBJ2-1; 10 nucleotides align to TRBD2. The CDR3 consists of 17 residues. Per germline, CDR1 MGHRA and CDR2 YSYEKL. Trimming took 3 bases from V and 7 from J; bases not matched to a gene: 12. As DNA, the CDR3 is TGCGCCAGCAGCCATACGGAAGCGGGAGGGGTTAAAAATGAGCAGTTCTTC. It is translated as CASSHTEAGGVKNEQFF.

The chain has TRBV11-2 and TRBJ2-2, with D possibly matching TRBD2 (6 bases). Trimming removed 8 bases at V and 4 bases at J, with 17 bases between. Germline lookup yields CDR1 SGHAT and CDR2 FQNNGV. The CDR3 contains 15 residues. The CDR3 region has the DNA TGTGCCAGCTTGCCGGAGGGTTTTGCCACCGGGGAGCTGTTTTTT. It encodes CASLPEGFATGELFF.

This clonotype was counted many times. The CDR3: CASSLTGNQPQHF. The CDR3 coding sequence is TGTGCCAGCAGTTTGACAGGCAATCAGCCCCAGCATTTT. The chain has TRBV28 and TRBJ1-5; D perhaps matches TRBD1 (5 bases). V dropped 3 bases and J dropped 2 bases, with 5 bases sitting between them. Germline CDR1 is MDHEN and CDR2 is SYDVKM. The CDR3 has 13 residues. Variable domain in full (rest from reference TRBV28 and TRBJ1-5): DVKVTQSSRYLVKRTGEKVFLECVQDMDHENMFWYRQDPGLGLRLIYFSYDVKMKEKGDIPEGYSVSREKKERFSLILESASTNQTSMYLCASSLTGNQPQHFGDGTRLSIL.

This CDR3 reads CASSYTGTDTDTQYF. The CDR3 DNA follows: TGTGCCAGCAGTTACACCGGGACTGACACAGATACGCAGTATTTT. The chain recombines TRBV6-5 with TRBJ2-3; D is possibly TRBD2 (6 bases). Germline loops: CDR1 MNHEY, CDR2 SVGAGI. There are 15 residues in the CDR3. V was cut by 2 bases and J by 2 bases, with 11 bases left in between.

This clonotype came up a few times. The chain employs TRBV7-2 and TRBJ2-3, with 7 bases aligning to TRBD1. From germline, CDR1 is SGHTA and CDR2 FQGNSA. The V and J ends lost 6 bases and 8 bases, in that order; junction bases with no gene match: 5. The CDR3 runs 12 residues. The DNA for the CDR3 is TGTGCCAGCAGACAGGGGTTAGGTACGCAGTATTTT. It codes for CASRQGLGTQYF.

This clonotype appeared a few times. The chain is built from TRBV7-2 and TRBJ2-7; the match to TRBD2 covers 9 bases. This CDR3 is built from 15 residues. Germline CDR1 reads SGHTA; CDR2 reads FQGNSA. With V trimmed by 4 bases and J by 4 bases, 8 bases remained unmatched. This chain's CDR3 is CASSSYLAGIYEQYF. DNA for the CDR3: TGTGCCAGCAGCTCCTATCTAGCGGGAATTTACGAGCAGTACTTC.

This chain uses TRBV12-3 or TRBV12-4 with TRBJ2-3, with D perhaps matching TRBD1 or TRBD2 (6 bases each). Deletions cut 7 bases from V and 2 bases from J, with 22 bases between. There are 17 residues in the CDR3. CDR3 loop: CASTTRGAVRPTDTQYF. CDR3 nucleotides: TGTGCCAGCACCACTAGGGGGGCCGTTCGGCCCACAGATACGCAGTATTTT.

J is TRBJ2-6 and V is TRBV4-3, with D possibly being TRBD2 (6 bases). Germline V gene sequence: CDR1 LGHNA, CDR2 YSLEER. This CDR3 has 18 residues. Trimming stripped 5 bases from V and 0 bases from J, with 17 bases between. The CDR3 is CASSTESGSSSGANVLTF. For the CDR3, the DNA is TGCGCCAGCAGCACCGAGAGCGGGTCGAGCTCTGGGGCCAACGTCCTGACTTTC.

This clonotype has only a few counts. CDR3 DNA: TGTGCCAGCTCACCGACCGACGGGAACACTGAAGCTTTCTTT. This gives the protein CASSPTDGNTEAFF. V usage is TRBV18 and J usage is TRBJ1-1; D call uncertain. Germline-derived CDR1 and CDR2 are KGHSH and LQKENI. The CDR3 sequence is 14 residues long. V was clipped by 3 bases and J by 1 base, with 9 bases between them.

This clonotype has a handful of counts. The rearrangement joins TRBV5-1 to TRBJ2-4; D perhaps matches TRBD2 (5 bases). V was shortened by 0 bases and J by 3 bases, with 13 bases between the two germline ends. The CDR3 length is 16 residues. Germline V gene data show CDR1 as SGHRS and CDR2 as YFSETQ. The CDR3 nucleotides are TGCGCCAGCAGCTTGGATCCGGGGTGGGGCAAAAACATTCAGTACTTC. Its protein is CASSLDPGWGKNIQYF. The full variable domain, in which reference TRBV5-1 and TRBJ2-4 provide the parts outside the CDR3, is KAGVTQTPRYLIKTRGQQVTLSCSPISGHRSVSWYQQTPGQGLQFLFEYFSETQRNKGNFPGRFSGRQFSNSRSEMNVSTLELGDSALYLCASSLDPGWGKNIQYFGAGTRLSVL.

This clonotype was seen ten or more times. This rearrangement joins TRBV5-1 to TRBJ2-2; D not resolved. V lost 1 base to trimming and J lost 1 base, with 14 bases between them. The CDR3 contains 17 residues. Per the germline V gene, CDR1 is SGHRS and CDR2 is YFSETQ. DNA for the CDR3: TGCGCCAGCAGCTTGCGCGGAGACGAACAGAACACCGGGGAGCTGTTTTTT. It is translated as CASSLRGDEQNTGELFF.

The CDR3 region is CSARDLGTGSYEQYF. In DNA, the CDR3 is TGCAGTGCTAGAGATCTCGGGACGGGCTCCTACGAGCAGTACTTC. This sequence joins TRBV20-1 and TRBJ2-7, with D perhaps given as TRBD1 or TRBD2 (5 bases each). From germline, CDR1 is DFQATT and CDR2 SNEGSKA (reference sequence). V was trimmed by 0 bases and J by 0 bases, leaving 12 bases between them. This CDR3 contains 15 residues.

The table lists this clonotype with many counts. V usage is TRBV7-9 and J usage is TRBJ2-2; D possibly corresponds to TRBD1 (6 bases). The CDR3 has 14 residues. V lost 3 bases, J lost 4 bases, and 9 bases lay in between. Germline-derived CDR1 and CDR2 are SEHNR and FQNEAQ (reference sequence). CDR3 residues: CASSFRGGTGELFF. For the CDR3, the DNA is TGTGCCAGCAGCTTCAGGGGCGGCACCGGGGAGCTGTTTTTT.